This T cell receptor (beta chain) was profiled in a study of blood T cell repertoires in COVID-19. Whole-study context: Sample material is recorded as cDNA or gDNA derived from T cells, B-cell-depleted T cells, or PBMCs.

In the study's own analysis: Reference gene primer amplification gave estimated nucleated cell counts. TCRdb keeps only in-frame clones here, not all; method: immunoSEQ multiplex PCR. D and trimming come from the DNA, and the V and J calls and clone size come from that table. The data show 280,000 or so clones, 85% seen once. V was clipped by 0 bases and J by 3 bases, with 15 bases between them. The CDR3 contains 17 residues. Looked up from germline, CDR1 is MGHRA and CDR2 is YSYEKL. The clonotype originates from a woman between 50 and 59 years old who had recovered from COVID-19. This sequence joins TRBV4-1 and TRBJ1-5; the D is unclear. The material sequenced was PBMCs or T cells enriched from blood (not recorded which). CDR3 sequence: CASSQESTGYDNQPQHF. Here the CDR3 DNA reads TGCGCCAGCAGCCAAGAATCGACGGGGTACGACAATCAGCCCCAGCATTTT.